Below, 23 T cell receptor beta chains from the same sample are listed, as sequenced in a study of radiation and T cells in renal cell carcinoma. Time point here: blood 2 weeks post-SBRT. The treatment is: 15 Gy SBRT to primary tumor, nephrectomy 4 weeks later. TCRdb keeps only in-frame clones here, not all; method: immunoSEQ multiplex PCR. This sample has about 120,000 clones; 80% to 90% occur once, and the top ten carry under 2.5%. The specimen comprised blood, sampled from a patient whose treatment included radiotherapy and nephrectomy. The source of these receptors is a woman in her fifties or sixties with renal cell carcinoma.

This chain joins TRBV6-6 and TRBJ1-2, with 8 positions matching TRBD1. The germline V gene has CDR1 MNHNY and CDR2 SVGAGI (reference sequence). With V trimmed by 4 bases and J by 8 bases, 9 bases remained unmatched. The CDR3 totals 14 residues. The CDR3, as DNA: TGTGCCAGCAGTTCCCCGGACAGGGTATACGGCTACACCTTC. This translates into CASSSPDRVYGYTF.

The chain joins TRBV29-1 to TRBJ2-7; 9 bases map to TRBD1. Germline V gene sequence: CDR1 SQVTM, CDR2 ANQGSEA. This CDR3 is 14 amino acids long. V gave up 1 base and J gave up 3 bases; unmatched junction bases: 4. CDR3 sequence reads: CSVEVGQGRYEQYF. The DNA of the CDR3 is TGCAGCGTTGAAGTGGGACAGGGTCGCTACGAGCAGTACTTC.

The DNA of the CDR3 is TGTGCTAGTGACGGGGGTTTAAACACTGAAGCTTTCTTT. It translates to CASDGGLNTEAFF. The genes are TRBV12-5 and TRBJ1-1, with D possibly TRBD1 on 5 matching bases. Trimming shortened V by 7 bases and J by 2 bases, and 11 bases separated the two germline ends. This CDR3 is 13 amino acids long. Germline V CDR1 and CDR2: LGHNT, FRNRAP.

The genes are TRBV5-1 and TRBJ1-2, with a possible D match to TRBD1 (5 bases). V lost 0 bases and J 5 bases, leaving 14 bases between the germline ends. The CDR3 extends over 15 amino acids. Germline lookup yields CDR1 SGHRS and CDR2 YFSETQ. The CDR3 DNA reads TGCGCCAGCAGCTTGGTTGTGCAGGGAGGGTATGGCTACACCTTC. Its protein is CASSLVVQGGYGYTF.

This clone was observed once. This chain joins TRBV28 and TRBJ1-5; 8 bases line up with TRBD1. This CDR3 is 14 amino acids long. Germline CDR1 reads MDHEN; CDR2 reads SYDVKM. V shed 6 bases and J 5 bases; nucleotides not matched to a gene: 6. Written as DNA, the CDR3 is TGTGCCAGCAGACCTACAGGGGGGCATCAGCCCCAGCATTTT. It encodes CASRPTGGHQPQHF.

The sample holds a few counts of this clone. CDR3 DNA: TGTGCCAGCAGCTTATCAGGGATCGGGACCCAGTACTTC. It yields the protein CASSLSGIGTQYF. V usage is TRBV7-3 and J usage is TRBJ2-5; D is perhaps TRBD1 (5 bases). CDR1 is SGHTA and CDR2 is FQGTGA in the germline V gene. The CDR3 sequence is 13 residues long. The V end lost 2 bases, the J end lost 7 bases, and 11 bases lay between the germline ends.

This clone was picked up one time. V usage is TRBV7-3 and J usage is TRBJ1-1, with D unclear. This CDR3 has 14 residues. CDR1 is SGHTA, CDR2 FQGTGA, per germline. V was shortened by 1 base and J by 2 bases, with 8 bases between the two germline ends. For the CDR3, the DNA is TGTGCCAGCAGCTTAAGTAAGATTAACACTGAAGCTTTCTTT. It specifies CASSLSKINTEAFF.

The chain uses TRBV4-1 and TRBJ2-1; TRBD1 matches at 9 bases. Germline CDR1 MGHRA, CDR2 YSYEKL. V shed 5 bases, J shed 5 bases, and the junction held 7 bases outside the gene matches. The CDR3 spans 15 residues. CDR3 bases: TGCGCCAGCAGCTTCGGGACAGGGTTGGACAATGAGCAGTTCTTC. Translation gives CASSFGTGLDNEQFF.

V usage is TRBV5-1 and J usage is TRBJ1-6, with D hard to call. Germline values: CDR1 SGHRS, CDR2 YFSETQ. This CDR3 comprises 14 residues. Trimming removed 2 bases at V and 8 bases at J, with 11 bases between. The chain's CDR3 is CASSFNNDDSPLHF. The CDR3 bases are TGCGCCAGCAGCTTTAACAACGATGATTCACCCCTCCACTTT.

The chain couples TRBV28 to TRBJ1-6; D remains unclear. The V end was cut by 4 bases, the J end by 4 bases, with 8 bases between. The germline V gene has CDR1 MDHEN and CDR2 SYDVKM. The CDR3 is 14 residues long. The CDR3 nucleotides are TGTGCCAGCAGTTACGGCGCGTATAATTCACCCCTCCACTTT. Residues: CASSYGAYNSPLHF.

The V and J genes are TRBV15 and TRBJ2-3; D is perhaps TRBD2 (6 bases). CDR1 and CDR2 (germline): LNHNV, YYDKDF (reference sequence). The CDR3 contains 16 residues. With 5 bases removed from V and 3 bases from J, the gap between germline ends came to 18 bases. Here the CDR3 DNA reads TGTGCCACCAGCGGCCTCGGGACTGGGGTTACAGATACGCAGTATTTT. As protein: CATSGLGTGVTDTQYF.

This chain connects TRBV5-4 to TRBJ1-1; 7 nucleotides align to TRBD1. Germline values: CDR1 SGHNT, CDR2 YYREEE (reference sequence). This CDR3 is built from 14 residues. Germline trimming cut 7 bases from V and 0 bases from J; bases unmatched to any gene: 6. DNA of the CDR3: TGTGCCAGCCGGGAGACAGGGATGAACACTGAAGCTTTCTTT. Translation gives CASRETGMNTEAFF.

The J gene is TRBJ1-4, the V gene TRBV18, with 8 nucleotides matching TRBD1. Germline values: CDR1 KGHSH, CDR2 LQKENI. The CDR3 extends over 17 amino acids. V lost 3 bases to trimming and J lost 7 bases; unmatched junction nucleotides: 13. CDR3 nucleotide sequence: TGTGCCAGCTCACCCCGCAGTGGGAGACAGGGGAGTGAAAAACTGTTTTTT. Its translation is CASSPRSGRQGSEKLFF.

The chain recombines TRBV19 with TRBJ2-5, with D perhaps TRBD1 (6 bases). The CDR3 is made up of 14 amino acids. CDR1 and CDR2 from the germline V gene are LNHDA and SQIVND (reference sequence). Trimming left V 8 bases short and J 4 bases short, with 17 bases between. In DNA, the CDR3 is TGTGCCAGTTCCTCTATACAGGGTGGAGAGACCCAGTACTTC. The encoded protein is CASSSIQGGETQYF.

The chain recombines TRBV6-6 with TRBJ2-7, with D maybe TRBD1 (6 bases). Germline CDR1 is MNHNY and CDR2 is SVGAGI (reference sequence). There are 12 residues in the CDR3. Trimming pared 8 bases from V and 3 bases from J, leaving 11 bases between. For the CDR3, the DNA is TGTGCCAGCTTTTCACAGGGCTACGAGCAGTACTTC. Amino acid sequence: CASFSQGYEQYF.

This chain links TRBV27 with TRBJ1-5, with D perhaps matching TRBD1 (5 bases). Germline values: CDR1 MNHEY, CDR2 SMNVEV (reference sequence). Deletions cut 0 bases from V and 3 bases from J, with 9 bases between. The CDR3 runs to 15 residues. The CDR3 nucleotides read TGTGCCAGCAGTTTATCAGGGGCTCCCAATCAGCCCCAGCATTTT. Its protein product is CASSLSGAPNQPQHF.

The CDR3 DNA sequence: TGTGCCAGCAGCATGACAGGGGCCGCCGGAACGCAGTATTTT. Translation: CASSMTGAAGTQYF. V usage is TRBV7-9 and J usage is TRBJ2-3, with 8 bases aligning to TRBD1. Germline CDR1 and CDR2: SEHNR and FQNEAQ (reference sequence). J lost 9 bases, V lost 5 bases, and 10 bases had no gene match. This CDR3 has 14 amino acids.

A few counts support this clone. The chain has TRBV7-2 and TRBJ2-1; D is undetermined. V lost 7 bases to trimming and J lost 5 bases, with 15 bases between them. From germline, CDR1 is SGHTA and CDR2 FQGNSA. This CDR3 is built from 14 residues. The CDR3 reads CASTRRSGHNEQFF. As DNA, the CDR3 is TGTGCCAGCACCAGGCGGAGTGGGCACAATGAGCAGTTCTTC.

This rearrangement joins TRBV6-4 to TRBJ2-3; tentatively, D is TRBD1 (7 bases). Germline V gene data show CDR1 as MRHNA and CDR2 as SNTAGT. The CDR3 spans 16 residues. Trimming removed 7 bases from V and 2 bases from J, with 19 bases in between. For the CDR3, the DNA is TGTGCCAGCATTCCTAAGGGGGGACAGACCACAGATACGCAGTATTTT. Translating gives CASIPKGGQTTDTQYF.

The gene calls are TRBV27 and TRBJ1-6; D gene uncertain. V was pared by 2 bases and J by 0 bases, with 14 bases between. The CDR3 length is 18 residues. Germline loops: CDR1 MNHEY, CDR2 SMNVEV (reference sequence). CDR3 region: CASSLKDPSISYNSPLHF. Here the CDR3 DNA reads TGTGCCAGCAGTTTAAAGGACCCCTCGATCTCCTATAATTCACCCCTCCACTTT.

This clone appeared a single time. This chain joins TRBV20-1 and TRBJ2-3; D gene unclear. CDR1 and CDR2 from the germline V gene are DFQATT and SNEGSKA (reference sequence). V was clipped by 1 base and J by 6 bases, with 5 bases between them. CDR3 length equals 11 residues. CDR3 nucleotides: TGCAGTGCTAGAGGGCAGGATACGCAGTATTTT. It specifies CSARGQDTQYF.

The rearrangement joins TRBV5-6 to TRBJ1-2; a possible D gene is TRBD1 (5 bases). The length of the CDR3 is 15 residues. The V gene's germline CDR1 is SGHDT and CDR2 YYEEEE. V was trimmed by 2 bases and J by 1 base, leaving 12 bases between them. The CDR3 reads CASSFRQGNNYGYTF. The CDR3 DNA reads TGTGCCAGCAGCTTCAGGCAGGGTAATAACTATGGCTACACCTTC. The full variable domain, with the rest looked up from reference TRBV5-6 and TRBJ1-2, is DAGVTQSPTHLIKTRGQQVTLRCSPKSGHDTVSWYQQALGQGPQFIFQYYEEEERQRGNFPDRFSGHQFPNYSSELNVNALLLGDSALYLCASSFRQGNNYGYTFGSGTRLTVV.

CDR3 residues: CASSLDPTGNEQYF. The CDR3 bases are TGTGCCAGCAGCTTAGACCCAACTGGCAACGAGCAGTACTTC. V gene TRBV11-2 combines with J gene TRBJ2-7; D unresolved. CDR1 and CDR2 from the germline V gene are SGHAT and FQNNGV. V lost 0 bases to trimming and J lost 5 bases, with 11 bases between them. The CDR3 is 14 residues long.